The rows below give T cell receptor beta chains drawn from one sample of a study of cytomegalovirus exposure and HLA in healthy donors. TCRdb keeps only in-frame clones here, not all; method: immunoSEQ multiplex PCR. The sample shows about 190,000 clones, 82% of them seen only once. Sequenced: PBMCs. The receptors shown here come from a woman younger than 35 in good health and CMV-seronegative. CDR3s include the opening cysteine and the closing phenylalanine or tryptophan. D genes are given only for firm matches. Not every row has a clone size; where given, it reads once, few, many or a size class.

TRBV27	TRBJ2-3	-	TRBD2	TGTGCCAGCAGTTCCCTAGCGGGTGGGACAGATACGCAGTATTTT	CASSSLAGGTDTQYF
TRBV19	TRBJ1-2	-	TRBD1	TGTGCCAGTAGTATAGGGGGACAGTTCCTAGATGGCTACACCTTC	CASSIGGQFLDGYTF
TRBV28	TRBJ2-7	-	-	TGTGCCAGCAGTCCCCGGGCAGGGCTAACCTACGAGCAGTACTTC	CASSPRAGLTYEQYF
TRBV11-3	TRBJ2-7	-	TRBD1	TGTGCCAGCAGCCCGACAGGACAGGGAAGGAACGAGCAGTACTTC	CASSPTGQGRNEQYF
TRBV7-8	TRBJ1-1	-	-	TGTGCCAGCACCATTAGGCGGGGTGGAACCGTGAACACTGAAGCTTTCTTT	CASTIRRGGTVNTEAFF
TRBV29-1	TRBJ2-5	-	-	TGCAGCGTTGCTGAGGGACAAGAGACCCAGTACTTC	CSVAEGQETQYF
TRBV20-1	TRBJ1-5	-	-	TGCAGTGCCCCGGGTAGGCTGGGCCAGCATTTT	CSAPGRLGQHF
TRBV6-5	TRBJ2-1	-	-	TGTGCCAGCAGTTACCAGATTCATCAATACAATGAGCAGTTCTTC	CASSYQIHQYNEQFF
TRBV6-6	TRBJ1-3	few	-	TGTGCCAGCATCAAGGGGCAGGGCGTTTTTGGAAACACCATATATTTT	CASIKGQGVFGNTIYF
TRBV27	TRBJ2-7	-	TRBD1	TGTGCCAGCGGATTCGGGACAGGGATTTACGAGCAGTACTTC	CASGFGTGIYEQYF
TRBV30	TRBJ2-1	once	TRBD2	TGTGCCTGGAGTCCAACCAGGGGCTGGCGGGAGGCCCACAATGAGCAGTTCTTC	CAWSPTRGWREAHNEQFF
TRBV4-1	TRBJ2-5	-	-	TGCGCCAGCAGCCTCTTTGAGCTCTCTTCCCAAGAGACCCAGTACTTC	CASSLFELSSQETQYF
TRBV5-5	TRBJ2-5	-	TRBD1	TGTGCCAGCAGCTTCCCCGGGACAGGGGGAGAGACCCAGTACTTC	CASSFPGTGGETQYF
TRBV9	TRBJ2-7	-	-	TGTGCCAGCAGCGTAGCTGAACTGTTCTACGAGCAGTACTTC	CASSVAELFYEQYF
TRBV6-5	TRBJ1-2	few	-	TGTGCCAGCAGGACGGACAGTGACTATGGCTACACCTTC	CASRTDSDYGYTF
TRBV20-1	TRBJ1-2	-	-	TGCAGTGCCCAGGTTAACCAACATACCTTC	CSAQVNQHTF
TRBV27	TRBJ2-7	once	TRBD1	TGTGCCAGCAGTGTCCGGACAGGACACGAGCAGTACTTC	CASSVRTGHEQYF
TRBV7-9	TRBJ1-1	once	TRBD1	TGTGCCAGCAGCTTAGGGAGACCCGACAGGGAGAACACTGAAGCTTTCTTT	CASSLGRPDRENTEAFF
TRBV9	TRBJ2-3	once	TRBD2	TGTGCCAGCAGCCCGCAACCGGGACTAGCCACAGATACGCAGTATTTT	CASSPQPGLATDTQYF
TRBV2	TRBJ2-5	-	TRBD2	TGTGCCAGCAGAACATATGAGGCGGGGGGGCCCGAGACCCAGTACTTC	CASRTYEAGGPETQYF
TRBV5-4	TRBJ1-1	-	-	TGTGCCAGCAGCTTGGCGGTTGCAGGAAACACTGAAGCTTTCTTT	CASSLAVAGNTEAFF
TRBV18	TRBJ1-5	-	TRBD1	TGTGCCAGCTCACCAGGACAGGGAGGCAATCAGCCCCAGCATTTT	CASSPGQGGNQPQHF
TRBV13	TRBJ2-7	once	TRBD1	TGTGCCAGCAGCCAGACAGGGGGCTATACCTACGAGCAGTACTTC	CASSQTGGYTYEQYF
TRBV7-8	TRBJ2-1	-	-	TGTGCCAGCAGCCTAAGGGGCGGTTATGAGCAGTTCTTC	CASSLRGGYEQFF
TRBV5-1	TRBJ2-1	-	TRBD2	TGCGCCAGCAGCTTGGCGTCGACTAGCGGGAGTAGAAATGAGCAGTTCTTC	CASSLASTSGSRNEQFF
TRBV7-9	TRBJ1-2	-	-	TGTGCCAGCAGCTCCTCCGCCATAGAGCATGGCTACACCTTC	CASSSSAIEHGYTF
TRBV30	TRBJ2-5	-	TRBD2	TGTGCCTGGGGAGGGGAGGGGGAGACCCAGTACTTC	CAWGGEGETQYF
TRBV11-2	TRBJ2-7	few	TRBD1	TGTGCCAGCAGACGTTCCGGGACAGTTTACGAGCAGTACTTC	CASRRSGTVYEQYF
TRBV7-9	TRBJ1-1	-	-	TGTGCCAGCAGTCCTCTTATCGGGGGACTAAACACTGAAGCTTTCTTT	CASSPLIGGLNTEAFF